Below are 27 T cell receptor beta chains sequenced from a single sample in a study of CD8+ T cells in alopecia areata. Treatment described: oral pan-JAK inhibitor, 5-10 mg twice daily. cDNA serving as the sequencing template came from extracted, reverse transcribed RNA. Sequencing used immunoSEQ multiplex PCR; TCRdb keeps in-frame clones, though not all of them. This table holds a few hundred thousand clones, around two fifths found once. The material was CD4+ T cells sorted from blood, obtained between weeks 30 and 35, from a patient treated with tofacitinib. The receptors originated from a human donor with alopecia areata.

This sequence joins TRBV30 and TRBJ1-2; tentatively, D is TRBD1 (5 bases). The V gene lost 3 bases and the J gene lost 8 bases, with 13 bases spanning the gap. Germline lookup yields CDR1 GTSNPN and CDR2 SVGIG (reference sequence). The CDR3 has 12 amino acids. The CDR3 loop reads CAWSLNRGGYTF. DNA of the CDR3: TGTGCCTGGAGCCTTAACCGGGGCGGCTACACCTTC. The whole variable domain, remainder taken from reference TRBV30 and TRBJ1-2, is SQTIHQWPATLVQPVGSPLSLECTVEGTSNPNLYWYRQAAGRGLQLLFYSVGIGQISSEVPQNLSASRPQDRQFILSSKKLLLSDSGFYLCAWSLNRGGYTFGSGTRLTVV.

This clone came up a few times. This sequence joins TRBV15 and TRBJ1-2; D is unresolved. The CDR3 length is 14 residues. Trimming stripped 1 base from V and 7 bases from J, with 13 bases between. CDR1 is LNHNV, CDR2 YYDKDF, per germline (reference sequence). CDR3 in amino acids: CATSRAQQPGGYTF. Written as DNA, the CDR3 is TGTGCCACCAGCAGAGCCCAGCAGCCGGGTGGCTACACCTTC.

This clone was seen many times. The chain joins TRBV7-9 to TRBJ2-3; D gene uncertain. Per germline, CDR1 SEHNR and CDR2 FQNEAQ (reference sequence). The CDR3 covers 17 residues. Trimming left V 1 base short and J 0 bases short, with 14 bases between. The CDR3, as DNA: TGTGCCAGCAGCTTAGGTAGAACCGACGCTAGCACAGATACGCAGTATTTT. Protein sequence: CASSLGRTDASTDTQYF.

The CDR3 region is CAWRPGGPYEQFF. In DNA, the CDR3 is TGTGCCTGGAGACCGGGAGGGCCGTATGAGCAGTTCTTC. This chain joins TRBV30 and TRBJ2-1; TRBD2 aligns across 8 bases. V dropped 3 bases and J dropped 8; count of bases not matched to a gene: 6. CDR1 is GTSNPN, CDR2 SVGIG, per germline (reference sequence). There are 13 residues in the CDR3.

This clone showed up just a few times. At the DNA level, this CDR3 is encoded by other sequences in the same sample as well. The chain uses TRBV19 and TRBJ1-1, with TRBD1 matching 8 bases. J lost 1 base, V lost 6 bases, and 4 bases had no gene match. Germline loops: CDR1 LNHDA, CDR2 SQIVND (reference sequence). The CDR3 loop spans 14 amino acids. The CDR3 DNA follows: TGTGCCAGTAGCCCCGGGACAGGGAACACTGAAGCTTTCTTT. Its protein product is CASSPGTGNTEAFF.

This clone was seen only once. The chain links TRBV7-8 to TRBJ2-3; 8 nucleotides align to TRBD2. Germline CDR1 is SGHVS and CDR2 is FQNEAQ. Trimming removed 1 base from V and 5 bases from J; junction bases left unmatched: 2. CDR3 length: 14 residues. The DNA of the CDR3 is TGTGCCAGCAGCTTAGTACGGGGGGGAGATACGCAGTATTTT. Translated, it gives CASSLVRGGDTQYF.

This clone was seen more than once but under ten times. The gene calls are TRBV7-2 and TRBJ2-1; 12 bases line up with TRBD2. The trim removed 2 bases at V and 6 bases at J, leaving 5 bases unmatched. Germline CDR1 reads SGHTA; CDR2 reads FQGNSA. This CDR3 contains 16 residues. The CDR3 here is CASSLTSGGSINEQFF. The CDR3 DNA sequence: TGTGCCAGCAGCTTAACTAGCGGGGGGTCAATCAATGAGCAGTTCTTC.

This clone was detected a few times. V is TRBV28 and J is TRBJ2-1; unclear D gene. The germline V gene has CDR1 MDHEN and CDR2 SYDVKM. V was cut by 6 bases and J by 10 bases, with 10 bases left in between. The CDR3 contains 11 residues. CDR3 nucleotide sequence: TGTGCCAGCAGCCTACGATACGAGCAGTTCTTC. Translation gives CASSLRYEQFF.

In this sample, this clone turned up a few times. The genes are TRBV14 and TRBJ2-6; D is ambiguous. Trimming shortened V by 1 base and J by 1 base, and 8 bases separated the two germline ends. This CDR3 spans 16 amino acids. Germline loops: CDR1 SGHDN, CDR2 FVKESK. This CDR3 is CASSQVFSSGANVLTF. The CDR3 bases are TGTGCCAGCAGCCAAGTATTCAGTTCTGGGGCCAACGTCCTGACTTTC.

This clone has more than one count but fewer than ten. CDR3 sequence: CASSLEAGNPVWYF. The CDR3 bases are TGTGCCAGCAGCTTAGAGGCAGGGAACCCGGTGTGGTACTTC. The chain couples TRBV7-6 to TRBJ2-7; D is possibly TRBD1 (5 bases). Trimming cost V 1 base and J 12 bases, with 19 bases left between them. The V gene's germline CDR1 is SGHVS and CDR2 FNYEAQ. The CDR3 consists of 14 residues.

The CDR3 DNA reads TGCGCCAGCAGCTTGGCCCAAGGAGTGTACGAGCAGTACTTC. Residues: CASSLAQGVYEQYF. The rearrangement joins TRBV5-1 to TRBJ2-7, with D uncertain. Trimming stripped 0 bases from V and 4 bases from J, with 11 bases between. The CDR3 is 14 amino acids. Germline loops: CDR1 SGHRS, CDR2 YFSETQ.

V gene TRBV14 combines with J gene TRBJ2-5; tentative D call: TRBD2 (6 bases). Germline lookup yields CDR1 SGHDN and CDR2 FVKESK. The V and J ends lost 1 base and 4 bases respectively, with 13 bases between them. The CDR3 runs 15 residues. The CDR3 DNA reads TGTGCCAGCAGCCAAGCATCGGGACTCTTAGAGACCCAGTACTTC. This codes for CASSQASGLLETQYF.

The chain carries TRBV5-4 and TRBJ1-2; no clear D gene. Germline V gives CDR1 SGHNT, CDR2 YYREEE (reference sequence). The V end lost 4 bases, the J end lost 1 base, and 11 bases lay between the germline ends. The CDR3 spans 14 residues. CDR3 in DNA: TGTGCCAGCAGCCCTCAGGTGTTTAACTATGGCTACACCTTC. Translated, it gives CASSPQVFNYGYTF.

The chain carries TRBV6-1 and TRBJ2-3; 12 bases agree with TRBD2. CDR1 MNHNS and CDR2 SASEGT come from the germline V gene. The CDR3 sequence is 18 residues long. Unmatched junction bases numbered 11, after V lost 2 bases and J lost 5 bases. CDR3 amino acids: CASSEPLGLAGRGDTQYF. The CDR3 bases are TGTGCCAGCAGTGAACCCCTAGGACTAGCGGGGCGCGGAGATACGCAGTATTTT.

This clone was seen just once. The chain has TRBV30 and TRBJ1-2; possible D gene TRBD1, 6 bases. Germline CDR1 reads GTSNPN; CDR2 reads SVGIG (reference sequence). The V gene lost 2 bases and the J gene lost 0 bases, with 13 bases spanning the gap. The CDR3 covers 15 residues. This CDR3 is CAWSTQGLANYGYTF. CDR3 in DNA: TGTGCCTGGAGTACCCAGGGGTTAGCTAACTATGGCTACACCTTC.

This clone came up a few times. The chain recombines TRBV6-5 with TRBJ2-1; tentatively, D is TRBD1 or TRBD2 (5 bases each). The V gene's germline CDR1 is MNHEY and CDR2 SVGAGI. V was shortened by 6 bases and J by 8 bases, with 17 bases between the two germline ends. The CDR3 length is 14 residues. This CDR3 reads CASSRTTRGDEQFF. As DNA, the CDR3 is TGTGCCAGCAGCCGAACAACACGGGGCGATGAGCAGTTCTTC.

The chain is built from TRBV4-2 and TRBJ1-5; no firm D call. Between the trimmed V and J ends, which lost 0 bases and 1 base, there was a span of 7 bases. The CDR3 totals 15 residues. Germline V CDR1 and CDR2: LGHNA, YNFKEQ. CDR3 sequence (DNA): TGTGCCAGCAGCCAAGAAACGGGAAGCAATCAGCCCCAGCATTTT. This encodes CASSQETGSNQPQHF.

This clone has more than one count but fewer than ten. The chain carries TRBV18 and TRBJ1-1; D is unresolved. Germline V gene data show CDR1 as KGHSH and CDR2 as LQKENI. The CDR3 is 16 amino acids. Trimming took 0 bases from V and 1 from J, leaving 12 bases between them. CDR3 protein: CASSPPIKGENTEAFF. CDR3 sequence (DNA): TGTGCCAGCTCACCACCAATCAAAGGAGAGAACACTGAAGCTTTCTTT.

In this sample, this clone turned up a few times. This chain uses TRBV18 with TRBJ1-6, with 8 positions matching TRBD1. CDR3 length: 15 amino acids. J was trimmed by 7 bases and V by 3 bases; bases with no gene match: 5. Germline V gene sequence: CDR1 KGHSH, CDR2 LQKENI. The DNA for the CDR3 is TGTGCCAGCTCACCGACAGGGGATAGGAATTCACCCCTCCACTTT. This gives the protein CASSPTGDRNSPLHF.

The CDR3 nucleotides are TGTGCCAGCACTGTAGCGGGCCCTAGGAATGAGCAGTTCTTC. This encodes CASTVAGPRNEQFF. The chain joins TRBV27 to TRBJ2-1, with 7 positions matching TRBD2. CDR3 size: 14 residues. The J segment lost 7 bases and the V segment lost 7 bases, leaving 10 bases of the junction unmatched. The germline V gene encodes CDR1 MNHEY and CDR2 SMNVEV (reference sequence).

This clone was seen at least ten times. V and J are TRBV11-2 and TRBJ1-1, with 7 bases aligning to TRBD1. This CDR3 region has 16 residues. With V trimmed by 2 bases and J by 3 bases, 9 bases remained unmatched. Germline V gene sequence: CDR1 SGHAT, CDR2 FQNNGV. For the CDR3, the DNA is TGTGCCAGCAGCTTACAGCTGGGCAGGGGGGACACTGAAGCTTTCTTT. As protein: CASSLQLGRGDTEAFF.

This chain joins TRBV7-8 and TRBJ2-5; the match to TRBD1 covers 7 bases. CDR1 is SGHVS and CDR2 is FQNEAQ in the germline V gene. The CDR3 extends over 16 amino acids. Unmatched junction bases numbered 11, after V lost 5 bases and J lost 2 bases. For the CDR3, the DNA is TGTGCCAGCAGCCCAGGGACAGTGGACTCTCAAGAGACCCAGTACTTC. Protein product: CASSPGTVDSQETQYF.

This clone was observed a single time. The chain recombines TRBV6-1 with TRBJ2-7, with 11 nucleotides matching TRBD1. Per germline, CDR1 MNHNS and CDR2 SASEGT. With V trimmed by 8 bases and J by 5 bases, 11 bases remained unmatched. The CDR3 contains 15 residues. CDR3 nucleotides: TGTGCCAGCGGGGCACTAGGACAGGGGGCCCACGAGCAGTACTTC. The encoded protein is CASGALGQGAHEQYF.

The chain employs TRBV6-1 and TRBJ2-3; D remains unclear. The CDR3 contains 12 residues. Per germline, CDR1 MNHNS and CDR2 SASEGT. This chain's CDR3 is CASELSTDTQYF. CDR3 in DNA: TGTGCAAGCGAATTAAGCACAGATACGCAGTATTTT.

This sequence joins TRBV7-3 and TRBJ2-1; 14 nucleotides match TRBD2. The CDR3 totals 14 residues. Germline lookup yields CDR1 SGHTA and CDR2 FQGTGA. V shed 4 bases, J shed 14 bases, and the junction held 7 bases outside the gene matches. CDR3: CASSSDGTSGSKFF. DNA for the CDR3: TGTGCCAGCAGCTCGGACGGGACTAGCGGGAGCAAGTTCTTC.

The rearrangement links TRBV5-4 to TRBJ1-2, with 7 bases identical to TRBD1. Germline V lookup: CDR1 SGHNT, CDR2 YYREEE (reference sequence). The length of the CDR3 is 14 residues. J lost 5 bases, V lost 0 bases, and 4 bases had no gene match. CDR3 protein: CASSLENRGYGYTF. The DNA of the CDR3 is TGTGCCAGCAGCTTGGAAAACAGGGGTTATGGCTACACCTTC.

The chain joins TRBV2 to TRBJ2-2; TRBD1 or TRBD2 may be the D gene (5 bases each). The CDR3 is 14 residues long. Germline assignment: CDR1 SNHLY and CDR2 FYNNEI. V lost 4 bases to trimming and J lost 5 bases, with 11 bases between them. The CDR3 DNA sequence: TGTGCCAGCAGTGCGCAGTGGGGGACCGGGGAGCTGTTTTTT. Translated, it gives CASSAQWGTGELFF.